This T cell receptor beta chain was sequenced in a study of siplizumab effects on memory and regulatory T cells. Details on this clone: Its antigen remains unidentified.

Study results and limitations: Unstimulated subsets contained matches for only a minor fraction of alloreactive clones. Proof of suppressive function in proliferating Tregs from siplizumab cultures was not established.

About 100,000 TCR templates underwent assay in each sample. Using immunoSEQ multiplex PCR, the repertoire was profiled, and TCRdb retains in-frame clones only, with some absent. The repertoire consists of about 100,000 clones, with 80% to 95% occurring once and the leading ten covering more than 10%. The sequence was obtained from a human donor in good health. Source material: non-Treg CD4+ T cells sorted from blood.

The CDR3 nucleotides are TGTGCCACCAGCAGGAAAACTTACAATGAGCAGTTCTTC. Its translation: CATSRKTYNEQFF. The chain couples TRBV15 to TRBJ2-1; D is undetermined. The CDR3 spans 13 residues. Germline lookup yields CDR1 LNHNV and CDR2 YYDKDF (reference sequence). Trimming shortened V by 3 bases and J by 4 bases, and 7 bases separated the two germline ends.